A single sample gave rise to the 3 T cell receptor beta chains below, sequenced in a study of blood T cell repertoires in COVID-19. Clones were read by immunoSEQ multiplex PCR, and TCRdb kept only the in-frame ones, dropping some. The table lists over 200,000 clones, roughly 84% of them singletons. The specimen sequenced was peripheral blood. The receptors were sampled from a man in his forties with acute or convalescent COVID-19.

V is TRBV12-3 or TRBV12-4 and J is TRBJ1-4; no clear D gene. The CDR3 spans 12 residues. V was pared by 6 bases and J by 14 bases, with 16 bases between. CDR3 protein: CASSLRGRFLFF. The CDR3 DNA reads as TGTGCCAGCAGCCTTAGAGGGAGGTTTCTGTTTTTT.

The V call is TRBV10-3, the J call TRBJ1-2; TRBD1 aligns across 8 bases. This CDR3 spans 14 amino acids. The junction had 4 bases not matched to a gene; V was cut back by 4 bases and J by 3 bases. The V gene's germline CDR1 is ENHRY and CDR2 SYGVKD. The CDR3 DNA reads TGTGCCATCAGTGGTACGGACAGGGACTATGGCTACACCTTC. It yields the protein CAISGTDRDYGYTF.

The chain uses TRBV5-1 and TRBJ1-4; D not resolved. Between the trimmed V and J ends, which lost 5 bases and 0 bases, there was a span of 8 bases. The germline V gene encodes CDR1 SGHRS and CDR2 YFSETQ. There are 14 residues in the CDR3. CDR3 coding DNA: TGCGCCAGCAGGGTTAGCGCAACTAATGAAAAACTGTTTTTT. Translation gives CASRVSATNEKLFF. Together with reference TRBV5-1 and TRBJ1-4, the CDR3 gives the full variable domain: KAGVTQTPRYLIKTRGQQVTLSCSPISGHRSVSWYQQTPGQGLQFLFEYFSETQRNKGNFPGRFSGRQFSNSRSEMNVSTLELGDSALYLCASRVSATNEKLFFGSGTQLSVL.